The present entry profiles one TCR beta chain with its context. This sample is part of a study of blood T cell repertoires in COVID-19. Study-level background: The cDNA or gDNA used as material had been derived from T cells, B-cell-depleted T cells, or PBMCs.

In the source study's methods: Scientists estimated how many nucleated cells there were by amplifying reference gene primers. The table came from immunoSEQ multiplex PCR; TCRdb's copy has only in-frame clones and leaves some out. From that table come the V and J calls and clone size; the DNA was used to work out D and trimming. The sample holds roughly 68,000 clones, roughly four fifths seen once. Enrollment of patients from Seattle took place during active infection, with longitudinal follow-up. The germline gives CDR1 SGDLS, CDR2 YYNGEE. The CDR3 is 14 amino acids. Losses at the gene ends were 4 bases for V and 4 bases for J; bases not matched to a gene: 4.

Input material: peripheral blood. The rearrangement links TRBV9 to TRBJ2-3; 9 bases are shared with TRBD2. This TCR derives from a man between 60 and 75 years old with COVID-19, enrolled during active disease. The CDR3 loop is CASSLAGGADTQYF. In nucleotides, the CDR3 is TGTGCCAGCAGCCTCGCGGGAGGGGCAGATACGCAGTATTTT.